Listed below are T cell receptor beta chains from one sample, sequenced in a study of blood T cell repertoires in COVID-19. The data were produced by immunoSEQ multiplex PCR, yet TCRdb's version contains in-frame clones alone and is incomplete. The sample lists 130,000 to 150,000 clones, over 65% seen once, with roughly 4.9% in the top ten. The specimen sequenced was peripheral blood. The receptor source for this set is a human donor in a cohort sampled during active COVID-19. CDR3s include the opening cysteine and the closing phenylalanine or tryptophan. Each record gives: V gene, clone size, J gene, D gene, CDR3 protein, CDR3 DNA. A D gene is named only where the DNA matches it firmly. The size field is filled for only some rows; it gives once, few, many or a size class.

>TRBV5-8|NA|TRBJ2-7|NA
CASSLGLLSGDEQYF
TGTGCCAGCAGCTTGGGGTTGCTATCCGGGGACGAGCAGTACTTC
>TRBV9|NA|TRBJ2-7|NA
CASSVGGRGEQYF
TGTGCCAGCAGCGTCGGCGGGCGCGGGGAGCAGTACTTC
>TRBV2|NA|TRBJ2-1|NA
CASTEGRSSYNEQFF
TGTGCCAGCACCGAGGGGAGGAGCTCCTACAATGAGCAGTTCTTC
>TRBV30|NA|TRBJ2-5|NA
CAWTSVGETQYF
TGTGCCTGGACTAGCGTTGGAGAGACCCAGTACTTC
>TRBV28|NA|TRBJ2-7|TRBD1
CASSLWSGGQGVSYEQYF
TGTGCCAGCAGTTTATGGTCGGGGGGACAGGGGGTCTCCTACGAGCAGTACTTC
>TRBV5-6|NA|TRBJ2-1|NA
CASSLNGAGKVDNEQFF
TGTGCCAGCAGCTTGAATGGGGCGGGAAAAGTTGACAATGAGCAGTTCTTC
>TRBV5-1|NA|TRBJ2-1|NA
CASSLYNEQFF
TGCGCCAGCAGCCTCTACAATGAGCAGTTCTTC
>TRBV6-5|NA|TRBJ2-7|NA
CASSHWGEGGYEQYF
TGTGCCAGCAGCCACTGGGGCGAAGGGGGCTACGAGCAGTACTTC
>TRBV7-9|NA|TRBJ2-1|NA
CASSFGPRNEQFF
TGTGCCAGCAGCTTCGGTCCCCGGAATGAGCAGTTCTTC
>TRBV15|NA|TRBJ2-4|NA
CATSRDGQQKNIQYF
TGTGCCACCAGCAGAGACGGACAGCAAAAAAACATTCAGTACTTC
>TRBV25-1|NA|TRBJ1-1|TRBD1
CASSPQRQGLIAEAFF
TGTGCCAGCAGTCCGCAAAGACAGGGTTTGATCGCTGAAGCTTTCTTT
>TRBV5-4|NA|TRBJ1-2|TRBD1
CASSLDRTGDGYTF
TGTGCCAGCAGCTTGGACCGGACAGGGGATGGCTACACCTTC
>TRBV28|NA|TRBJ2-5|TRBD1
CASSRGQATQETQYF
TGTGCCAGCAGTAGAGGACAGGCCACACAAGAGACCCAGTACTTC
>TRBV27|NA|TRBJ2-7|NA
CASSSSYEQYF
TGTGCCAGCAGTTCGTCGTACGAGCAGTACTTC
>TRBV12-3/TRBV12-4|NA|TRBJ2-4|NA
CASSFAENIQYF
TGTGCCAGCAGTTTCGCAGAAAACATTCAGTACTTC
>TRBV19|once|TRBJ2-3|TRBD2
CASSRRLAGGPDTQYF
TGTGCCAGTAGTAGAAGACTAGCGGGGGGGCCGGATACGCAGTATTTT
>TRBV7-9|NA|TRBJ2-4|NA
CASSSLEGAGAKNIQYF
TGTGCCAGCAGCTCCCTGGAGGGGGCAGGGGCCAAAAACATTCAGTACTTC
>TRBV5-1|once|TRBJ1-6|TRBD1
CASSLEGAVSPLHF
TGCGCCAGCAGCTTGGAGGGGGCTGTCTCACCCCTCCACTTT
>TRBV7-3|NA|TRBJ1-5|TRBD1
CASSHRDSLYSNQPQHF
TGTGCCAGCAGCCACCGGGACAGCCTTTATAGCAATCAGCCCCAGCATTTT
>TRBV5-1|once|TRBJ2-5|NA
CASSLGRIQETQYF
TGCGCCAGCAGCTTGGGCAGGATTCAAGAGACCCAGTACTTC
>TRBV5-1|NA|TRBJ2-3|TRBD2
CASSLAGDTDTQYF
TGCGCCAGCAGCTTAGCGGGAGACACAGATACGCAGTATTTT
>TRBV4-2|NA|TRBJ2-1|TRBD2
CASSPPAGGPNEQFF
TGTGCCAGCAGCCCGCCCGCGGGGGGGCCCAATGAGCAGTTCTTC
>TRBV29-1|NA|TRBJ1-2|NA
CSVEEGGDFNYGYTF
TGCAGCGTTGAAGAAGGAGGGGACTTTAACTATGGCTACACCTTC